Presented here are 17 T cell receptor beta chains from one specimen sequenced in a study of cytomegalovirus exposure and HLA in healthy donors. Use of 60 Vbeta and 13 Jbeta primers characterized the PCR. Clones were sequenced by immunoSEQ multiplex PCR, and TCRdb holds only the in-frame ones, with some missing. The table shows over 70,000 clones, with about 80% occurring only once. The specimen was PBMCs. The receptors stem from a woman aged 45 to 65 in good health and CMV-seropositive.

A few counts support this clone. The V call is TRBV11-1, the J call TRBJ2-1, with D tentatively TRBD2 (5 bases). V was shortened by 4 bases and J by 8 bases, with 12 bases between the two germline ends. The germline V gene encodes CDR1 SGHAT and CDR2 FQDESV (reference sequence). This CDR3 is built from 13 residues. The CDR3 DNA is TGTGCCAGCAGCTCCCCGGGAAGGGATGAGCAGTTCTTC. This encodes CASSSPGRDEQFF.

The V and J genes are TRBV5-4 and TRBJ2-2; D possibly corresponds to TRBD2 (6 bases). The germline V gene encodes CDR1 SGHNT and CDR2 YYREEE (reference sequence). This CDR3 comprises 14 residues. The V gene lost 0 bases and the J gene lost 8 bases, with 11 bases spanning the gap. CDR3 amino acids: CASSLGIAAGELFF. As DNA, the CDR3 is TGTGCCAGCAGCTTGGGCATAGCGGCTGGGGAGCTGTTTTTT.

This chain joins TRBV2 and TRBJ2-6; TRBD1 matches at 7 bases. The J segment lost 0 bases and the V segment lost 9 bases, leaving 11 bases of the junction unmatched. Germline V gene sequence: CDR1 SNHLY, CDR2 FYNNEI. The CDR3 has 17 amino acids. This CDR3 reads CASGVQGRSSGANVLTF. The CDR3 nucleotides read TGTGCCAGTGGCGTACAGGGGCGCTCCTCTGGGGCCAACGTCCTGACTTTC.

V is TRBV5-1 and J is TRBJ1-4, with D hard to call. V was trimmed by 4 bases and J by 10 bases, leaving 14 bases between them. This CDR3 has 13 residues. The germline V gene encodes CDR1 SGHRS and CDR2 YFSETQ. This CDR3 is CASSPEHRGKLFF. The DNA for the CDR3 is TGCGCCAGCAGCCCCGAGCACCGAGGAAAACTGTTTTTT.

This clone was found once. The V call is TRBV7-6, the J call TRBJ1-4, with 9 bases fitting TRBD1. The V segment lost 5 bases and the J segment 7 bases; nucleotides outside the gene matches: 5. Germline loops: CDR1 SGHVS, CDR2 FNYEAQ. This CDR3 has 14 amino acids. The CDR3 loop reads CASSTGGAGEKLFF. CDR3 coding DNA: TGTGCCAGCAGCACAGGGGGCGCGGGTGAAAAACTGTTTTTT.

The gene calls are TRBV7-3 and TRBJ2-3, with TRBD2 matching over 9 bases. The germline V gene has CDR1 SGHTA and CDR2 FQGTGA. This CDR3 spans 15 amino acids. The V segment lost 0 bases and the J segment 3 bases; nucleotides outside the gene matches: 1. Written as DNA, the CDR3 is TGTGCCAGCAGCTTAACGGGACTAGCAACAGATACGCAGTATTTT. Translating it yields CASSLTGLATDTQYF.

In this sample, this clone turned up once. The genes are TRBV15 and TRBJ2-5, with D perhaps TRBD2 (6 bases). Germline CDR1 is LNHNV and CDR2 is YYDKDF (reference sequence). Trimming shortened V by 3 bases and J by 2 bases, and 16 bases separated the two germline ends. The CDR3 has 16 residues. CDR3 loop: CATSSSGTWGQETQYF. Here the CDR3 DNA reads TGTGCCACCAGCAGCTCCGGGACTTGGGGACAAGAGACCCAGTACTTC.

This clone occurred a few times. The rearrangement uses TRBV5-1 and TRBJ2-5; 9 nucleotides match TRBD1. The V segment lost 4 bases and the J segment 4 bases; nucleotides outside the gene matches: 8. The germline V gene has CDR1 SGHRS and CDR2 YFSETQ. This CDR3 region has 15 residues. CDR3 region: CASSLGQGFRETQYF. In DNA form, the CDR3 reads TGCGCCAGCAGCCTCGGACAGGGGTTCCGAGAGACCCAGTACTTC. Looking up the rest from reference TRBV5-1 and TRBJ2-5 gives the full variable domain: KAGVTQTPRYLIKTRGQQVTLSCSPISGHRSVSWYQQTPGQGLQFLFEYFSETQRNKGNFPGRFSGRQFSNSRSEMNVSTLELGDSALYLCASSLGQGFRETQYFGPGTRLLVL.

This clone was detected only once. V is TRBV10-3 and J is TRBJ2-5; D is unclear. The CDR3 loop spans 12 amino acids. From germline, CDR1 is ENHRY and CDR2 SYGVKD. V lost 6 bases and J 7 bases, leaving 12 bases between the germline ends. CDR3 residues: CAISQTRGTQYF. CDR3 bases: TGTGCCATCAGCCAAACCCGAGGGACCCAGTACTTC.

The chain uses TRBV2 and TRBJ1-2; D is perhaps TRBD1 (5 bases). V was cut by 11 bases and J by 4 bases, with 11 bases left in between. The CDR3 contains 11 residues. Germline assignment: CDR1 SNHLY and CDR2 FYNNEI. CDR3 protein: CAARTSYGYTF. The DNA of the CDR3 is TGTGCCGCCCGGACATCCTATGGCTACACCTTC.

This clone was seen a few times. V and J are TRBV19 and TRBJ2-2; tentative D call: TRBD2 (6 bases). CDR1 is LNHDA and CDR2 is SQIVND in the germline V gene (reference sequence). V gave up 7 bases and J gave up 5 bases, with 23 bases separating them. The CDR3 is 17 residues long. The CDR3 nucleotides are TGTGCCAGTATCCCAGGAGGGTTCCAGGGTGGTACCGGGGAGCTGTTTTTT. This encodes CASIPGGFQGGTGELFF. Looking up the rest from reference TRBV19 and TRBJ2-2 gives the full variable domain: DGGITQSPKYLFRKEGQNVTLSCEQNLNHDAMYWYRQDPGQGLRLIYYSQIVNDFQKGDIAEGYSVSREKKESFPLTVTSAQKNPTAFYLCASIPGGFQGGTGELFFGEGSRLTVL.

The chain employs TRBV19 and TRBJ1-5, with a possible D match to TRBD1 (6 bases). V was pared by 11 bases and J by 2 bases, with 22 bases between. Germline CDR1 is LNHDA and CDR2 is SQIVND (reference sequence). The CDR3 consists of 16 residues. The CDR3, as DNA: TGTGCCCTGGACAGTGGAGGTTTTAGGTGCAATCAGCCCCAGCATTTT. This sequence encodes CALDSGGFRCNQPQHF.

J is TRBJ1-1 and V is TRBV14; perhaps TRBD1 as D (6 bases). Trimming left V 3 bases short and J 0 bases short, with 11 bases between. CDR1 is SGHDN and CDR2 is FVKESK in the germline V gene. This CDR3 contains 15 residues. Written as DNA, the CDR3 is TGTGCCAGCAGCCACCCAGGACAGTTGAACACTGAAGCTTTCTTT. Residues: CASSHPGQLNTEAFF. The complete variable domain, with remaining parts taken from reference TRBV14 and TRBJ1-1, reads EAGVTQFPSHSVIEKGQTVTLRCDPISGHDNLYWYRRVMGKEIKFLLHFVKESKQDESGMPNNRFLAERTGGTYSTLKVQPAELEDSGVYFCASSHPGQLNTEAFFGQGTRLTVV.

The V call is TRBV30, the J call TRBJ1-2; 9 nucleotides agree with TRBD1. This CDR3 is 14 amino acids long. Germline values: CDR1 GTSNPN, CDR2 SVGIG (reference sequence). V lost 4 bases and J lost 7; bases outside the gene matches: 10. The CDR3 DNA is TGTGCCTGGACCCCTAACAGGGGGCTAGGTGGCTACACCTTC. Translating it yields CAWTPNRGLGGYTF.

The chain is built from TRBV7-2 and TRBJ2-1, with 9 bases fitting TRBD2. V shed 5 bases and J 9 bases; nucleotides not matched to a gene: 11. This CDR3 spans 15 amino acids. CDR1 and CDR2 from the germline V gene are SGHTA and FQGNSA. The CDR3 DNA sequence: TGTGCCAGCAGCCAATGGGGCGGGAGGGCCGGTGAGCAGTTCTTC. It yields the protein CASSQWGGRAGEQFF.

This sequence joins TRBV11-3 and TRBJ2-5, with 13 nucleotides matching TRBD2. The V gene's germline CDR1 is SGHNT and CDR2 YENEEA. CDR3 length equals 17 residues. With V trimmed by 5 bases and J by 2 bases, 8 bases remained unmatched. Written as DNA, the CDR3 is TGTGCCAGCAGCCCAGGACTAGCGGGAGTACAACAAGAGACCCAGTACTTC. Translated: CASSPGLAGVQQETQYF.

V gene TRBV18 combines with J gene TRBJ1-5, with 7 positions matching TRBD1. V was pared by 6 bases and J by 4 bases, with 6 bases of the junction left unmatched. CDR3 length: 14 residues. Germline lookup yields CDR1 KGHSH and CDR2 LQKENI. CDR3 DNA sequence: TGTGCCAGCTCCTCCGGGACAGTAAATCAGCCCCAGCATTTT. Amino acids: CASSSGTVNQPQHF. Filled out from reference TRBV18 and TRBJ1-5, the complete variable domain reads NAGVMQNPRHLVRRRGQEARLRCSPMKGHSHVYWYRQLPEEGLKFMVYLQKENIIDESGMPKERFSAEFPKEGPSILRIQQVVRGDSAAYFCASSSGTVNQPQHFGDGTRLSIL.